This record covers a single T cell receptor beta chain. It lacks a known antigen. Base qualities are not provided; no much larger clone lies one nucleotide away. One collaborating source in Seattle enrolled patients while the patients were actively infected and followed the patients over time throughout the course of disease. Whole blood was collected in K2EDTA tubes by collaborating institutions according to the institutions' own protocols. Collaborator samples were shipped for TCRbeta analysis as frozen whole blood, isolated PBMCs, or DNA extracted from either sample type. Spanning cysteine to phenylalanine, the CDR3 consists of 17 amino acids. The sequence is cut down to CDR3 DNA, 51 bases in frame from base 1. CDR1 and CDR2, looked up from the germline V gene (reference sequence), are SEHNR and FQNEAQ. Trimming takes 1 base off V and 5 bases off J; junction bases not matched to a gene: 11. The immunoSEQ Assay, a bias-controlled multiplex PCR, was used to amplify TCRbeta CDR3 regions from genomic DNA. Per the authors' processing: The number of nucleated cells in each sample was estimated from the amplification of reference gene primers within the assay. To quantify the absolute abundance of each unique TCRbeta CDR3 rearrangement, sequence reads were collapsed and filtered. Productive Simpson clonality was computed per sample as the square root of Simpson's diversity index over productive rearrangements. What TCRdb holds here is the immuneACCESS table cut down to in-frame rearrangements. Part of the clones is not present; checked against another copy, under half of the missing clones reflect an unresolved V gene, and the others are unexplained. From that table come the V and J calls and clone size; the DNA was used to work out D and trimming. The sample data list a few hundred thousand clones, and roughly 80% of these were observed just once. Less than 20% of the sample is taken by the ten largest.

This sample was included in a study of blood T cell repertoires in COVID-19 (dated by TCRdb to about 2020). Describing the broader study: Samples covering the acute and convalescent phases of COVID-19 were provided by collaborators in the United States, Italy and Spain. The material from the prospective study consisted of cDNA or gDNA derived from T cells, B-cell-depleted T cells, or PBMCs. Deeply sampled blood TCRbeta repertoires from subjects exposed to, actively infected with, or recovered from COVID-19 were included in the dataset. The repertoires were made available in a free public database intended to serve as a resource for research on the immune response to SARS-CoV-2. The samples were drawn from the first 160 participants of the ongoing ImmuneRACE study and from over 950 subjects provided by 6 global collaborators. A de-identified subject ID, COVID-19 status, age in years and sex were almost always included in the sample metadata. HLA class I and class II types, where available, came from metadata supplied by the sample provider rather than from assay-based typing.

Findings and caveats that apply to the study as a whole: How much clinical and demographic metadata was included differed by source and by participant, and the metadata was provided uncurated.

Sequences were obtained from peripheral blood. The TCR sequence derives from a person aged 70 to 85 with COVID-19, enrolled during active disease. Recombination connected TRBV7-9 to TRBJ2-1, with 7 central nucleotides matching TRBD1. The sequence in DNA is TGTGCCAGCAGCTTAGAGGACAGGATTCTCCTAAACAATGAGCAGTTCTTC. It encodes CASSLEDRILLNNEQFF.